Following are 5 T cell receptor beta chains from one sample sequenced in a study of blood T cell repertoires in COVID-19. Profiled with immunoSEQ multiplex PCR; TCRdb holds only in-frame clones, not every one. This table has 150,000 to 200,000 clones, 70% to 90% appearing once. The specimen sequenced was peripheral blood. These receptors all come from a man aged 55 to 70 with acute or convalescent COVID-19.

This sequence joins TRBV29-1 and TRBJ2-2; D possibly corresponds to TRBD2 (5 bases). The CDR3 has 18 amino acids. Germline CDR1 is SQVTM and CDR2 is ANQGSEA. Trimming removed 4 bases at V and 0 bases at J, with 21 bases between. The CDR3 reads CSVALRGETAANTGELFF. For the CDR3, the DNA is TGCAGCGTTGCTCTCCGGGGAGAAACCGCAGCGAACACCGGGGAGCTGTTTTTT.

The chain links TRBV12-3 or TRBV12-4 to TRBJ2-1; D call uncertain. This CDR3 is 12 amino acids long. V was trimmed by 4 bases and J by 7 bases, leaving 8 bases between them. This CDR3 reads CASSYLRNEQFF. The CDR3 DNA follows: TGTGCCAGCAGTTATCTACGTAATGAGCAGTTCTTC.

J is TRBJ2-7 and V is TRBV10-3; 13 bases align to TRBD2. Per germline, CDR1 ENHRY and CDR2 SYGVKD. This CDR3 has 15 amino acids. The J segment lost 7 bases and the V segment lost 6 bases, leaving 9 bases of the junction unmatched. The CDR3 here is CAIRTGTSGTTEQYF. In DNA form, the CDR3 reads TGTGCCATCAGAACCGGGACTAGCGGGACAACAGAGCAGTACTTC.

The V call is TRBV7-2, the J call TRBJ1-5; D might be TRBD1 (5 bases). This CDR3 comprises 15 residues. Trimming left V 5 bases short and J 4 bases short, with 15 bases between. Germline lookup yields CDR1 SGHTA and CDR2 FQGNSA. In nucleotides, the CDR3 is TGTGCCAGCAGCCCTCTTGGGGGAGGGAATCAGCCCCAGCATTTT. Encoded protein: CASSPLGGGNQPQHF.

The J gene is TRBJ1-4, the V gene TRBV2; no clear D gene. Looked up from germline, CDR1 is SNHLY and CDR2 is FYNNEI. The V end lost 5 bases, the J end lost 0 bases, and 10 bases lay between the germline ends. This CDR3 region has 15 residues. This CDR3 reads CASSRIRATNEKLFF. The CDR3 bases are TGTGCCAGCAGTAGAATACGGGCAACTAATGAAAAACTGTTTTTT.